This T cell receptor (beta chain) was obtained from a study of blood T cell repertoires in COVID-19. About the study: COVID-19 samples, acute and convalescent, were from the United States, Italy and Spain. Sample material is recorded as cDNA or gDNA derived from T cells, B-cell-depleted T cells, or PBMCs.

In this sample, this clone turned up a few times. Authors' processing steps: Amplification of reference gene primers provided the estimated nucleated cell counts. Assay: immunoSEQ multiplex PCR; the TCRdb copy retains only in-frame clones and omits some. V, J and clone size reflect that table, while D and trimming were determined from the DNA. The sample contains about 78,000 clones, around four fifths of which appear only once. Trimming took 5 bases from V and 2 from J, leaving 4 bases between them. Looked up from germline, CDR1 is LGHDT and CDR2 is YNNKEL (reference sequence). CDR3 length: 12 residues.

Specimen: peripheral blood. The V call is TRBV3-1 (or the pseudogene TRBV3-2), the J call TRBJ1-3; D ambiguous. This receptor was obtained from a human donor in a cohort sampled during active COVID-19. The CDR3 region is CASSETGNTIYF. The CDR3 DNA sequence: TGTGCCAGCAGCGAGACTGGAAACACCATATATTTT.